This T cell receptor beta chain was found in a study of blood T cell repertoires in COVID-19. Study as a whole: PBMCs, B-cell-depleted T cells, or T cells provided the cDNA or gDNA that made up the material.

Method: immunoSEQ multiplex PCR; TCRdb's copy keeps in-frame clones and lacks some. The data show 55,000 to 70,000 clones, approximately 87% seen once. This CDR3 has 16 residues. The V segment lost 4 bases and the J segment 6 bases; nucleotides outside the gene matches: 11. Germline V gene lookup returns CDR1 SGHTA and CDR2 FQGNSA. This receptor was obtained from a man aged 60-69 years with active or convalescent COVID-19. This sequence joins TRBV7-2 and TRBJ2-1, with TRBD2 matching 8 bases. Sample: peripheral blood. CDR3 amino acids: CASSSIAGGVGNEQFF. The CDR3 region has the DNA TGTGCCAGCAGCTCCATCGCGGGGGGCGTTGGCAATGAGCAGTTCTTC. Together with reference TRBV7-2 and TRBJ2-1, the CDR3 gives the full variable domain: GAGVSQSPSNKVTEKGKDVELRCDPISGHTALYWYRQSLGQGLEFLIYFQGNSAPDKSGLPSDRFSAERTGGSVSTLTIQRTQQEDSAVYLCASSSIAGGVGNEQFFGPGTRLTVL.